The sequence of this T cell receptor (beta chain) was determined in a study of shared clonotypes between healthy human individuals. Generated by immunoSEQ multiplex PCR, the TCRdb table keeps only in-frame clones and is missing some. The profile covers some 2 million clones, with 85% to 95% appearing a single time and less than 1.5% taken by the ten largest. CDR1 and CDR2 (germline): LNHDA, SQIVND (reference sequence). Losses at the gene ends were 1 base for V and 6 bases for J; bases not matched to a gene: 6. This CDR3 is built from 15 residues. Naive CD8 cells were CD45RO-negative, positively selected for CCR7, excluding terminally differentiated effector memory CD45RA+ cells.

The sample was naive CD8+ T cells sorted from blood. V and J are TRBV19 and TRBJ2-3; 8 nucleotides align to TRBD2. The clonotype originates from a man in his late teens or twenties in good health. The CDR3 DNA reads TGTGCCAGTAGTATAGGGGGACTAGTGGAGGATACGCAGTATTTT. Protein: CASSIGGLVEDTQYF. The whole variable domain, remainder taken from reference TRBV19 and TRBJ2-3, is DGGITQSPKYLFRKEGQNVTLSCEQNLNHDAMYWYRQDPGQGLRLIYYSQIVNDFQKGDIAEGYSVSREKKESFPLTVTSAQKNPTAFYLCASSIGGLVEDTQYFGPGTRLTVL.